This entry concerns a single T cell receptor (beta chain). Its antigen is unknown. This entry comes from a study of cytomegalovirus exposure and HLA in healthy donors. 60 Vbeta and 13 Jbeta primers were used in PCR. Only in-frame clones appear in the TCRdb table, and some are missing; sequencing was by immunoSEQ multiplex PCR. Among some 130,000 clones listed, roughly 70% were seen once. This CDR3 contains 19 residues. CDR1 is MGHRA, CDR2 YSYEKL, per germline. The V and J ends lost 1 base and 7 bases, in that order; junction bases with no gene match: 16. The study's findings and limits: Previously analyzed data showed that most TCR beta V segments were productive at a frequency of about 90% or about 30%.

This receptor was taken from a man aged 35 to 55 in good health and CMV-seronegative. The rearrangement links TRBV4-1 to TRBJ2-1; 10 bases fit TRBD2. The sequenced material came from PBMCs. This CDR3 is CASSQVLWLAGVLRNEQFF. The CDR3 nucleotides read TGCGCCAGCAGCCAAGTGCTCTGGCTAGCGGGAGTTCTAAGGAATGAGCAGTTCTTC.